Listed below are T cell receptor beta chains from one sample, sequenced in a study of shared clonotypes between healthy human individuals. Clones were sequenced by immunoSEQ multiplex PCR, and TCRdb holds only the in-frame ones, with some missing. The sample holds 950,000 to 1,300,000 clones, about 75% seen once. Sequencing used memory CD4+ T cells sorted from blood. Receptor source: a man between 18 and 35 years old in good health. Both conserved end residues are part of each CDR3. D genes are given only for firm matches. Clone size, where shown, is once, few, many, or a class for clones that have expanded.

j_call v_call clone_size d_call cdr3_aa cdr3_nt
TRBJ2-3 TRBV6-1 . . CASGETDTQYF TGTGCCAGCGGGGAAACAGATACGCAGTATTTT
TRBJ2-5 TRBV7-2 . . CASSSLWGTQYF TGTGCCAGCAGCTCCCTTTGGGGGACCCAGTACTTC
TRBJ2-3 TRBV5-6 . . CASSLGYAGITDTQYF TGTGCCAGCAGCTTGGGGTACGCGGGGATCACAGATACGCAGTATTTT
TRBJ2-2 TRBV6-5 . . CASSYPFTETGELFF TGTGCCAGCAGTTACCCCTTCACTGAGACCGGGGAGCTGTTTTTT
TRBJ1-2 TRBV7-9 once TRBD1 CASSLAHRGPYGYTF TGTGCCAGCAGCTTAGCACACAGGGGGCCCTATGGCTACACCTTC
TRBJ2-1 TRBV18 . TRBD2 CASSPGLAGSTREQFF TGTGCCAGCTCACCGGGACTAGCGGGGTCTACGCGTGAGCAGTTCTTC
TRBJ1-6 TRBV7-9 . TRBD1 CATRPGGVNSPLHF TGTGCCACTCGCCCAGGGGGTGTAAATTCACCCCTCCACTTT
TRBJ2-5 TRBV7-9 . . CASSEKETQYF TGTGCCAGCAGCGAGAAGGAGACCCAGTACTTC
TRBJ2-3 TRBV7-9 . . CASSFYREGTDTQYF TGTGCCAGCAGCTTCTACAGGGAAGGTACAGATACGCAGTATTTT
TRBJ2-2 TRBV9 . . CASSVGGGLFTGELFF TGTGCCAGCAGCGTAGGAGGGGGGTTATTCACCGGGGAGCTGTTTTTT
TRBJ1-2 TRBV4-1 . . CASSQVPGDYGYTF TGCGCCAGCAGCCAAGTTCCGGGGGACTATGGCTACACCTTC
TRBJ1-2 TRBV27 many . CASSRGGIAYGYTF TGTGCCAGCAGTAGAGGGGGGATTGCCTATGGCTACACCTTC
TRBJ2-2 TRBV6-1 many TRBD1 CASSASTGAGELFF TGTGCCAGCAGTGCCTCGACAGGGGCCGGGGAGCTGTTTTTT
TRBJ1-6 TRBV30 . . CAWRPDRRNSPLHF TGTGCCTGGAGACCGGACAGAAGGAATTCACCCCTCCACTTT
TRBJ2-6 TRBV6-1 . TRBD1 CATPTGTGANVLTF TGTGCCACTCCGACAGGGACCGGGGCCAACGTCCTGACTTTC
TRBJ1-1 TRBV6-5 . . CASSYDDRPSGAFF TGTGCCAGCAGTTACGACGACCGACCTAGTGGAGCTTTCTTT
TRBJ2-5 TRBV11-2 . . CASSPAERNRKTQYF TGTGCCAGCAGCCCGGCGGAGAGGAATCGGAAGACCCAGTACTTC
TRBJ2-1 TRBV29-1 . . CSHKTGYNEQFF TGCAGCCATAAAACAGGGTACAATGAGCAGTTCTTC
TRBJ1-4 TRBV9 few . CASTRGAAATNEKLFF TGTGCCAGCACCCGGGGAGCAGCCGCAACTAATGAAAAACTGTTTTTT
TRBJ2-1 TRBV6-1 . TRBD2 CASSGAPSGSYNEQFF TGTGCCAGCAGTGGAGCACCTAGCGGTTCCTACAATGAGCAGTTCTTC
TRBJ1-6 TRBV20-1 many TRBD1 CSGQGDSPLHF TGCAGTGGGCAGGGGGATTCACCCCTCCACTTT
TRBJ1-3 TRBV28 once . CASNRQSSGNTIYF TGTGCCAGCAATCGACAGTCCTCTGGAAACACCATATATTTT
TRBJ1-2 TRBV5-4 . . CASSSFVRDGYTF TGTGCCAGCAGCTCCTTCGTCAGGGATGGCTACACCTTC
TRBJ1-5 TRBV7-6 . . CASSLGGRASNQPQHF TGTGCCAGCAGCTTAGGTGGCAGGGCGAGCAATCAGCCCCAGCATTTT
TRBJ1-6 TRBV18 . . CASSPPGAPYNSPLHF TGTGCCAGCTCACCACCAGGAGCCCCCTATAATTCACCCCTCCACTTT
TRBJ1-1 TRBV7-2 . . CASSAHLEAFF TGTGCCAGCAGCGCCCACCTAGAAGCTTTCTTT
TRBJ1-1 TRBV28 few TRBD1 CASSLLWQGAWEAFF TGTGCCAGCAGTCTCCTTTGGCAGGGGGCATGGGAAGCTTTCTTT
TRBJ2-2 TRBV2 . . CASSEFRELFF TGTGCCAGCAGTGAATTCCGGGAGCTGTTTTTT
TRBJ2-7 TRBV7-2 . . CASSHEGVPEQYF TGTGCCAGCAGCCACGAGGGGGTCCCCGAGCAGTACTTC
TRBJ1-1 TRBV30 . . CAWSKGQKNTEAFF TGTGCCTGGAGTAAGGGACAAAAGAACACTGAAGCTTTCTTT
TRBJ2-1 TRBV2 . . CASRRSLVEQFF TGTGCCAGCAGGCGCTCACTAGTTGAGCAGTTCTTC
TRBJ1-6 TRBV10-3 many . CAISRGGAGSPLHF TGTGCCATCAGTCGAGGGGGGGCTGGTTCACCCCTCCACTTT
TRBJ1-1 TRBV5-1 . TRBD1 CASSLVGQPGAFF TGCGCCAGCAGCTTGGTGGGACAGCCTGGGGCTTTCTTT
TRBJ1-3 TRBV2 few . CASSGRAHSGNTIYF TGTGCCAGCAGTGGAAGGGCGCACTCTGGAAACACCATATATTTT